The source of this T cell receptor beta chain is a study of blood T cell repertoires in COVID-19. On the study more broadly: PBMCs, B-cell-depleted T cells, or T cells provided the cDNA or gDNA that made up the material.

Profiled with immunoSEQ multiplex PCR; TCRdb holds only in-frame clones, not every one. The table includes roughly 290,000 clones, 75% to 90% detected once. The participants were between about 18 and 90 years old and came from about two dozen US areas. Participants had their cohort set by participant-reported clinical history. For recovered donors of Cohort 3, there were two negative PCRs, clearance, or symptom resolution. The CDR3 covers 15 residues. V was trimmed by 4 bases and J by 2 bases, leaving 14 bases between them. Per germline, CDR1 LGHNA and CDR2 YNFKEQ. The clonotype was recovered from a woman aged 40 to 50 who had recovered from COVID-19. Sequences were obtained from PBMCs or T cells enriched from blood (not recorded which). The V call is TRBV4-2, the J call TRBJ1-2; maybe TRBD1 (6 bases). CDR3 DNA: TGTGCCAGCAGCCCAACGACAGGCCGCAACTATGGCTACACCTTC. This sequence encodes CASSPTTGRNYGYTF.